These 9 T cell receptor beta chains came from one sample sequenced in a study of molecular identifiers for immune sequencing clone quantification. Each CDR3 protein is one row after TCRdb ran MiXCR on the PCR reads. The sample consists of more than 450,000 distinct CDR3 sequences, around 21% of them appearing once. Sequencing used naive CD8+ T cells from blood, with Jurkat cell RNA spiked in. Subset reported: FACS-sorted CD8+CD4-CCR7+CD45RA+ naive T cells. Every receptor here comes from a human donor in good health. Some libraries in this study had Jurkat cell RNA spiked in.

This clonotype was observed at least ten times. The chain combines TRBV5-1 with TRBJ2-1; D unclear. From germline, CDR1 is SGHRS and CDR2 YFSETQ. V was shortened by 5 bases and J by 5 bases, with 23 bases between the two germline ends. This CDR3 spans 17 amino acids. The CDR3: CASRLGVTTKGNNEQFF. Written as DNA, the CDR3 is TGCGCCAGCAGACTTGGCGTTACTACCAAAGGAAACAATGAGCAGTTCTTC.

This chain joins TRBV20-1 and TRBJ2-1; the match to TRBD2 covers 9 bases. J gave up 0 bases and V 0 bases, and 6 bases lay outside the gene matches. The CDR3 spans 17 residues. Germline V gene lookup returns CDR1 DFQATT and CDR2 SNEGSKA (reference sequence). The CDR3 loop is CSARDAGGESSYNEQFF. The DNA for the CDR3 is TGCAGTGCTAGAGATGCGGGAGGGGAAAGCTCCTACAATGAGCAGTTCTTC.

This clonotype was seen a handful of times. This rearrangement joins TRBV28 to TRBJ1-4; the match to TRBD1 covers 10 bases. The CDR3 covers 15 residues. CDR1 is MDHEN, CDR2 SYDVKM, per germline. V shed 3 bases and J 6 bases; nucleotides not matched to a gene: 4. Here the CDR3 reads CASSFGDRGYEKLFF. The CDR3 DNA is TGTGCCAGCAGTTTTGGGGACAGGGGTTATGAAAAACTGTTTTTT.

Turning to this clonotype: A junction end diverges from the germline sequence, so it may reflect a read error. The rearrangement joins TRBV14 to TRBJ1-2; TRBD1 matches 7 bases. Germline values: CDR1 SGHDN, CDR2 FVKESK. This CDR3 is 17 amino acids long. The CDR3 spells CARSHPDLRGTAYGYTF. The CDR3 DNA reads TGTGCCCGCAGCCATCCCGACCTTAGAGGGACAGCCTATGGCTACACCTTC.

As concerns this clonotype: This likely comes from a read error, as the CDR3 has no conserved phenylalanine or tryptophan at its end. This CDR3 reads CASSGGTSGERTDTQYL. For the CDR3, the DNA is TGTGCCAGCAGCGGCGGGACTAGCGGGGAAAGAACAGATACGCAGTATCTT. V usage is TRBV9 and J usage is TRBJ2-3; 13 positions match TRBD2. The J segment lost 3 bases and the V segment lost 3 bases, leaving 7 bases of the junction unmatched. The CDR3 runs 17 residues. Looked up from germline, CDR1 is SGDLS and CDR2 is YYNGEE.

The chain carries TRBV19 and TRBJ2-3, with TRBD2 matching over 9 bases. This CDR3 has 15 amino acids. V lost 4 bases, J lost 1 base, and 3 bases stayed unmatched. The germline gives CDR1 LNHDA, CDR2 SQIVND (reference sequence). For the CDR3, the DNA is TGTGCCAGTAGTACCAGACTAGCGGGCACAGATACGCAGTATTTT. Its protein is CASSTRLAGTDTQYF.

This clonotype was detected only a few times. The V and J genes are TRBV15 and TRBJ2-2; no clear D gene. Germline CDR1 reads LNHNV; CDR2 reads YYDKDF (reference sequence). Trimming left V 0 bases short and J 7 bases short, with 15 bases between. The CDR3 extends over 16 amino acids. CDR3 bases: TGTGCCACCAGCAGAGAAGCCTACCGAATGGACGGGGAGCTGTTTTTT. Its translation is CATSREAYRMDGELFF.

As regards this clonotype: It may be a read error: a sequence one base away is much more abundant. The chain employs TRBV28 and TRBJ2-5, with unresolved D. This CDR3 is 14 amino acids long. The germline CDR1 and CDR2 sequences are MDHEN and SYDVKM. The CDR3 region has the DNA TGTGCCAGCAGTTTACTAGGTGCGCAAGAGACCCAGTGCTTC. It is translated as CASSLLGAQETQCF.

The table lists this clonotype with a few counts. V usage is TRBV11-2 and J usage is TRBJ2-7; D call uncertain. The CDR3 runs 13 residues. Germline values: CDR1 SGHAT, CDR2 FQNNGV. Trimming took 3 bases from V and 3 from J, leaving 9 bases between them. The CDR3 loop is CASSFGIVYEQYF. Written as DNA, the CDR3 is TGTGCCAGCAGCTTTGGCATAGTCTACGAGCAGTACTTC.